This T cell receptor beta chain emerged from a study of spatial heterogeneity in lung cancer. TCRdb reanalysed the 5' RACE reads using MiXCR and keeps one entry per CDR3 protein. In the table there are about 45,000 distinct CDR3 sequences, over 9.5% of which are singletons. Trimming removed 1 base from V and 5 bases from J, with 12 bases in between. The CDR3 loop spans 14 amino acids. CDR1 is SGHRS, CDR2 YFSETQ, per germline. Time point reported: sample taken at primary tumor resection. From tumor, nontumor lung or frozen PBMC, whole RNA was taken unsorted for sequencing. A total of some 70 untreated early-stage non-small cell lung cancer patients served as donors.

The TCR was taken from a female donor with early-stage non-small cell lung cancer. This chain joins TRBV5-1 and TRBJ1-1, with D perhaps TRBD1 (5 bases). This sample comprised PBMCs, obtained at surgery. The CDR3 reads CASSLSQGRTEAFF. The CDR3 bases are TGCGCCAGCAGCTTGAGCCAGGGAAGGACTGAAGCTTTCTTT.